These T cell receptor beta chains were read from a single sample in a study of patients and donors after allogeneic stem cell transplantation. In TCRdb, the RT-PCR reads were re-called with MiXCR into one record per CDR3 protein. The profile shows roughly 940,000 distinct CDR3 sequences, around 17% of them singletons. The sequenced sample consisted of blood, either unsorted or a sorted T cell fraction (not recorded which). These receptors came from a human donor who was either an allogeneic HSCT recipient or a stem cell or donor lymphocyte infusion donor (not recorded which). It is not recorded whose cells these are; they may come from a transplant donor. The CDR3 runs from the conserved cysteine through the conserved F or W.

V gene	CDR3 protein
TRBV5-1	CASSLGQTANYGYTF
TRBV12-3/TRBV12-4	CASSLPRETQYF
TRBV2	CASSALGLEVRTDTQYF
TRBV5-1	CASSLRGVGGYTF
TRBV12-3/TRBV12-4	CASTVPGANVLTF
TRBV11-2	CASSSPRSGGPFF
TRBV12-5	CASGLDSGYEQYF
TRBV20-1	CSARDSRQGIHEQFF
TRBV7-2	CATPQAGSYNEQFF
TRBV4-3	CASSLLMMGLAGVTGELFF
TRBV12-3/TRBV12-4	CASSLAETGTGELFF
TRBV5-6	CASSLQAPQETQYF
TRBV7-9	CASSPGQSYNSPLHF
TRBV14	CASSQEGLTNEKLFF
TRBV15	CATSRVMAGQQNYGYTF
TRBV5-6	CASSLLSGPETQYF